This T cell receptor (beta chain) was obtained from a study of T cells in Graves' hyperthyroidism and ophthalmopathy (dated by TCRdb to about 2019). With regard to the full study: Peripheral blood samples were taken at initial diagnosis, before any treatment was given. To identify distinguishing TCR V-J signatures, a discovery cohort of some 99 patients was used, comprising 40 to 45 with Graves' ophthalmopathy and 55 to 65 with stable Graves' hyperthyroidism. Prospective prediction of ophthalmopathy was tested in an independent validation cohort consisting of under 20 hyperthyroidism patients and around 16 patients who later progressed to ophthalmopathy. The 90 to 100 discovery patients were randomly split 7:3 into training and test sets. In addition, the study compared T-cell repertoires in thyroid tissue and in blood from about six Graves' hyperthyroidism patients. Once sampling was done, hyperthyroidism patients were given methimazole at a starting dose of 30 mg daily, whereas ophthalmopathy patients were given high-dose intravenous methylprednisolone. The paper reports TCR Vbeta CDR3 sequencing of more than 120 peripheral blood samples: 40 or so ophthalmopathy, under 80 hyperthyroidism and 17 progressor patients. What the study reported, not specific to this receptor: No statistical method was used to set the sample size in advance, and investigators knew the group allocation. In validation, progression to ophthalmopathy was predicted by the model with nearly 71% sensitivity and just over 72% specificity, a median of around 6.5 months before onset. Most expanded thyroid clonotypes (frequency above 0.001) were also detected in blood, a finding suggesting that blood repertoires may reflect thyroid immune responses. A 13 V-J signature model separated ophthalmopathy from stable hyperthyroidism, with approximately 86% sensitivity and about 81% specificity in cross-validation and 80%/75% in testing.

Stable Graves' hyperthyroidism was defined as the absence of progression to ophthalmopathy over 18 months of follow-up. Hyperthyroidism patients were newly diagnosed, with disease duration under 2 months, and aged 18 to 65 years. The study excluded patients with uncontrolled infections, other autoimmune diseases, pregnancy or lactation. Diagnoses were based on clinical symptoms, serum thyroxine and TRAb, thyroid ultrasound and orbital computed tomography. PBMCs were isolated from 7.5 to 10 ml of fresh peripheral blood by Ficoll-Paque density gradient centrifugation. Trizol reagent was used to extract total RNA, and RNA quality was then checked on an Agilent 2100 Bioanalyzer. Concerning this clonotype itself: Its antigen is currently not known. No base quality values were provided; no much bigger clone lies one nucleotide off.

The TCR beta CDR3 regions were amplified from the RNA transcripts. For the first round of RT-PCR on the TCR CDR3, the HTBI primer set was used together with the Qiagen OneStep RT-PCR kit. The libraries were constructed in a second round of multiplex PCR and then size-selected and purified. Paired-end sequencing of the libraries was performed with 100 bp reads on an Illumina HiSeq2000. Per the source publication's procedure: SOAPnuke was used to process the raw data, removing reads that contained adapters or uncalled bases, had a mean Phred below 15, or lacked an exact match to the constant primer or identifier. COPE v1.2.5 was used to merge the high-quality paired reads, and each unique nucleotide sequence was defined as a clonotype. MiTCR v1.1 was used to align clonotypes to the IMGT TRBV, TRBD and TRBJ reference segments. Analysis was restricted to V-J combinations with a frequency above 0.0001, which covered 99% to 99.2% of repertoires. A TCS score was defined as the ratio between F50 (clonal expansion) and ExV (chaos), using BLOSUM62-based TCRdist between CDR3 peptides within each V-J. Welch's t-statistics and random forest reduced around 550 V-J features to 13, which were used in a naive Bayes classifier (R e1071). TCRdb ran its own pipeline on the public reads, namely fastp trimming at Q25 and MiXCR clone calling, and kept in-frame beta chains. Every CDR3 protein is listed once, alongside the most common genes and DNA of its rows. These V and J calls are TCRdb output, not the study's own analysis. The sample table lists approximately 740,000 distinct CDR3 sequences, 12% to 15% of them with a count of one. 10% of the sample lies in the top ten.

The source of this sequence is a woman aged 18-29 years with Graves' hyperthyroidism. The sample consisted of blood.

The CDR3 amino acid sequence is: CASSPIRRGSNQPQHF. Read as DNA, the sequence is TGTGCCAGCAGCCCGATTCGTAGGGGGAGCAATCAGCCCCAGCATTTT. The chain is assembled from TRBV7-2 and TRBJ1-5; the D gene is perhaps TRBD1, on 6 matching bases. Between the V and J ends, shortened by 5 bases and 1 base respectively, the junction contains 15 bases. The germline V gene provides CDR1 SGHTA and CDR2 FQGNSA. Spanning cysteine to phenylalanine, the CDR3 consists of 16 amino acids. Only the CDR3 part of the read is kept: 48 bases, read in frame from the first base.